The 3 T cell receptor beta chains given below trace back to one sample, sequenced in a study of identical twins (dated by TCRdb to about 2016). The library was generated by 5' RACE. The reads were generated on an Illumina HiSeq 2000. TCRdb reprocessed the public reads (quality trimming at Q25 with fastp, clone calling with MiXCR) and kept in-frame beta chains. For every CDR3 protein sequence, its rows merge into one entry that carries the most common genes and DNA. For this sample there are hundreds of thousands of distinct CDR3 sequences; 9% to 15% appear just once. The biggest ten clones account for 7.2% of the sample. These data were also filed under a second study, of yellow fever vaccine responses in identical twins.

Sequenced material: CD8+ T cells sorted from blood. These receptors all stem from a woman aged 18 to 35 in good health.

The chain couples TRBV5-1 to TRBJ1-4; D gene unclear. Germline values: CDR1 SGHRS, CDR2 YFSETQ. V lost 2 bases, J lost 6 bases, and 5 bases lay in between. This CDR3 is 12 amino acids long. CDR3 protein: CASSLNYEKLFF. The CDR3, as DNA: TGCGCCAGCAGCTTAAACTATGAAAAACTGTTTTTT.

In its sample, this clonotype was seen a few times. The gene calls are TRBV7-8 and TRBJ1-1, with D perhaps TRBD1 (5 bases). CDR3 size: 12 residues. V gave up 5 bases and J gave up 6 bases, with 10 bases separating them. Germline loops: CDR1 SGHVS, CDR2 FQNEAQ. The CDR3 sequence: CASSPRGAEAFF. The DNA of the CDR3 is TGTGCCAGCAGCCCACGGGGCGCTGAAGCTTTCTTT.

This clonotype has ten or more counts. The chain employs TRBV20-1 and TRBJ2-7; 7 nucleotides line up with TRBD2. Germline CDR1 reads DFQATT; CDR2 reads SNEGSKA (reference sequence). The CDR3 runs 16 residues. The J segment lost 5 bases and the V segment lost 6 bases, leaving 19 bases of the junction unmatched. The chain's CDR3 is CSATGLVGAGRNEQYV. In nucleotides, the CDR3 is TGCAGTGCGACTGGACTAGTTGGGGCCGGGCGGAACGAGCAGTACGTC.